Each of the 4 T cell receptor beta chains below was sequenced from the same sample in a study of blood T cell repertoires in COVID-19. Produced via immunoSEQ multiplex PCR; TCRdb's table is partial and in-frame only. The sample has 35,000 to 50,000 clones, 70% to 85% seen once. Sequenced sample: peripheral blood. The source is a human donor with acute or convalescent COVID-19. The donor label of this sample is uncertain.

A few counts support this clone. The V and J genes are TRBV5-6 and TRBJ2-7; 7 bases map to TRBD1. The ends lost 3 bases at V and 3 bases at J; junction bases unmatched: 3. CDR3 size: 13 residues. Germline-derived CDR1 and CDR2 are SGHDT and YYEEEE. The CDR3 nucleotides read TGTGCCAGCAGCTCTGGGACAGTCTACGAGCAGTACTTC. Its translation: CASSSGTVYEQYF.

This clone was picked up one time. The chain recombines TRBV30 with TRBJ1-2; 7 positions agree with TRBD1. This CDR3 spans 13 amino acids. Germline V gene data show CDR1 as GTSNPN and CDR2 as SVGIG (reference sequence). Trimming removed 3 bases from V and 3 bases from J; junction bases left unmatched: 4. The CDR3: CAWSRDRDYGYTF. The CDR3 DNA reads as TGTGCCTGGAGCCGGGACAGAGACTATGGCTACACCTTC.

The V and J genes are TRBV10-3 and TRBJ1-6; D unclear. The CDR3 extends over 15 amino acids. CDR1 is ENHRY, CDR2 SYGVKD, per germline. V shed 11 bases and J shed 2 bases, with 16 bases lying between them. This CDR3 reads CASDAGSTYNSPLHF. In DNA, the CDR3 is TGTGCCTCGGACGCGGGGAGCACCTATAATTCACCCCTCCACTTT.

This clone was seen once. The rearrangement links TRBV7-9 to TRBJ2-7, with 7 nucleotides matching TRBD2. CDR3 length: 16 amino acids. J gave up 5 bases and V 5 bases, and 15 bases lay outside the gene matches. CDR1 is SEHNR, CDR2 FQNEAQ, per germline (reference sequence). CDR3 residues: CASSLTPAGVGNEQYF. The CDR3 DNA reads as TGTGCCAGCAGCCTAACGCCTGCGGGAGTGGGGAACGAGCAGTACTTC.